Shown below are 30 T cell receptor beta chains from a single sample sequenced in a study of cytomegalovirus exposure and HLA in healthy donors. Primers for the PCR totalled 60 Vbeta and 13 Jbeta. Profiled with immunoSEQ multiplex PCR; TCRdb holds only in-frame clones, not every one. Among fewer than 180,000 clones listed, roughly three quarters were seen once. Input material: PBMCs. The receptors stem from a human donor in good health.

The sample holds a few counts of this clone. The V call is TRBV7-2, the J call TRBJ1-5, with TRBD1 matching over 7 bases. Trimming took 5 bases from V and 7 from J; bases not matched to a gene: 5. The germline V gene has CDR1 SGHTA and CDR2 FQGNSA. There are 13 residues in the CDR3. Here the CDR3 reads CASSPDRVQPQHF. Here the CDR3 DNA reads TGTGCCAGCAGCCCTGACAGGGTCCAGCCCCAGCATTTT.

The chain uses TRBV13 and TRBJ2-1, with 15 nucleotides matching TRBD2. Germline V CDR1 and CDR2: PRHDT, FYEKMQ (reference sequence). With 4 bases clipped from V and 9 bases from J, the junction kept 4 bases outside the gene matches. This CDR3 is 15 amino acids long. CDR3 in amino acids: CASSSGLAGGLEQFF. CDR3 bases: TGTGCCAGCAGCTCGGGACTAGCGGGGGGCCTTGAGCAGTTCTTC.

The chain combines TRBV15 with TRBJ2-2; maybe TRBD1 (6 bases). The CDR3 sequence is 15 residues long. With 9 bases removed from V and 5 bases from J, the gap between germline ends came to 19 bases. Germline CDR1 reads LNHNV; CDR2 reads YYDKDF (reference sequence). CDR3 sequence (DNA): TGTGCCACGGCAGGGAACAACAGGGCAACCGGGGAGCTGTTTTTT. Amino acids: CATAGNNRATGELFF.

This clone came up once. The genes are TRBV5-4 and TRBJ2-1; 7 bases map to TRBD1. Trimming cost V 4 bases and J 1 base; bases outside gene matches: 8. The CDR3 has 16 amino acids. Germline V gene lookup returns CDR1 SGHNT and CDR2 YYREEE (reference sequence). CDR3 nucleotide sequence: TGTGCCAGCAGCCAACTGACAGGGAGTTCCTACAATGAGCAGTTCTTC. Translation: CASSQLTGSSYNEQFF.

The chain uses TRBV28 and TRBJ2-2; 10 nucleotides align to TRBD1. CDR1 MDHEN and CDR2 SYDVKM come from the germline V gene. J gave up 10 bases and V 6 bases, and 14 bases lay outside the gene matches. The CDR3 sequence is 16 residues long. The CDR3 here is CASRDSLGQGDPELFF. The CDR3 DNA reads TGTGCCAGCAGAGACAGCTTAGGACAGGGGGATCCGGAGCTGTTTTTT.

The V and J genes are TRBV4-3 and TRBJ1-1, with D possibly TRBD1 on 5 matching bases. The length of the CDR3 is 17 residues. Trimming stripped 0 bases from V and 0 bases from J, with 14 bases between. Germline CDR1 LGHNA, CDR2 YSLEER. CDR3 amino acids: CASSQDSRTGMNTEAFF. As DNA, the CDR3 is TGCGCCAGCAGCCAAGATTCTCGTACAGGCATGAACACTGAAGCTTTCTTT.

This clone was seen a handful of times. The chain employs TRBV5-4 and TRBJ1-4; tentatively, D is TRBD1 (6 bases). Germline lookup yields CDR1 SGHNT and CDR2 YYREEE (reference sequence). The CDR3 sequence is 13 residues long. Trimming shortened V by 4 bases and J by 8 bases, and 12 bases separated the two germline ends. The CDR3 sequence is CASSLGAGEKLFF. In DNA form, the CDR3 reads TGTGCCAGCAGCCTGGGGGCGGGAGAAAAACTGTTTTTT.

As concerns this clone: One junction end does not reproduce the germline sequence, and a read error may be involved. The V gene is TRBV5-1, the J gene TRBJ1-2, with 11 bases identical to TRBD1. There are 16 residues in the CDR3. CDR1 SGHRS and CDR2 YFSETQ come from the germline V gene. CDR3 nucleotide sequence: TGCGCCAGCAGCCCCCGGACAGGGGGCTTGATGGGTGGCTACCCCTTC. Its translation: CASSPRTGGLMGGYPF.

V is TRBV7-5 and J is TRBJ2-7; TRBD1, as called in the table, went unchecked against the DNA. TRBV7-5 is listed as a pseudogene. CDR3 length: 15 amino acids. This chain's CDR3 is CVRSSDRGPSYEQYF. CDR3 nucleotides: TGTGTCAGAAGCTCCGACAGGGGACCCTCCTACGAGCAGTACTTC.

The J gene is TRBJ1-3, the V gene TRBV6-5, with 7 bases fitting TRBD1. Germline CDR1 MNHEY, CDR2 SVGAGI. The CDR3 runs to 14 residues. Trimming took 2 bases from V and 8 from J; bases not matched to a gene: 6. The DNA for the CDR3 is TGTGCCAGCAGTTACCGGACAGGTGGGGACACCATATATTTT. Amino acid sequence: CASSYRTGGDTIYF.

The chain employs TRBV6-6 and TRBJ2-7; the match to TRBD2 covers 7 bases. This CDR3 has 14 amino acids. The junction had 7 bases not matched to a gene; V was cut back by 2 bases and J by 6 bases. The V gene's germline CDR1 is MNHNY and CDR2 SVGAGI (reference sequence). In DNA form, the CDR3 reads TGTGCCAGCAGTTACCCGGGGGAGGGCAGCGAGCAGTACTTC. Residues: CASSYPGEGSEQYF.

This clone has only a few counts. The chain recombines TRBV4-1 with TRBJ1-3; TRBD1 matches at 7 bases. Germline assignment: CDR1 MGHRA and CDR2 YSYEKL. This CDR3 spans 15 amino acids. With 6 bases clipped from V and 0 bases from J, the junction kept 5 bases outside the gene matches. CDR3 DNA sequence: TGCGCCAGCAGGGGCACAGGGGCCTCTGGAAACACCATATATTTT. As protein: CASRGTGASGNTIYF.

The rearrangement joins TRBV5-1 to TRBJ2-2; D may be TRBD1 (6 bases). Germline loops: CDR1 SGHRS, CDR2 YFSETQ. With 5 bases removed from V and 3 bases from J, the gap between germline ends came to 14 bases. This CDR3 region has 15 residues. CDR3 region: CASSSRQDYTGELFF. Written as DNA, the CDR3 is TGCGCCAGCAGTTCCAGACAGGATTACACCGGGGAGCTGTTTTTT.

This clone was found a few times. The V gene is TRBV27, the J gene TRBJ1-1; possibly TRBD1 for D (6 bases). V lost 6 bases, J lost 4 bases, and 21 bases lay in between. Germline V gives CDR1 MNHEY, CDR2 SMNVEV (reference sequence). The CDR3 is 16 amino acids. CDR3 bases: TGTGCCAGCAGATTTGGGCAGGGGCCCAGACCCACTGAAGCTTTCTTT. Amino acid sequence: CASRFGQGPRPTEAFF.

V gene TRBV4-2 combines with J gene TRBJ2-7; D not resolved. The germline CDR1 and CDR2 sequences are LGHNA and YNFKEQ. The CDR3 contains 14 residues. Trimming took off 0 bases at V and 0 bases at J, with 6 bases between the two ends. The CDR3 protein is CASSQELVSYEQYF. The CDR3, as DNA: TGTGCCAGCAGCCAAGAACTCGTCTCCTACGAGCAGTACTTC.

The chain has TRBV5-1 and TRBJ1-2; 8 bases agree with TRBD1. V shed 3 bases, J shed 1 base, and the junction held 2 bases outside the gene matches. This CDR3 comprises 14 residues. Germline lookup yields CDR1 SGHRS and CDR2 YFSETQ. The DNA of the CDR3 is TGCGCCAGCAGCTCCGGACAGGGTAACTATGGCTACACCTTC. Translating it yields CASSSGQGNYGYTF.

The chain combines TRBV30 with TRBJ2-5; 11 nucleotides agree with TRBD2. CDR1 GTSNPN and CDR2 SVGIG come from the germline V gene (reference sequence). This CDR3 comprises 16 residues. The junction had 8 bases not matched to a gene; V was cut back by 0 bases and J by 5 bases. The CDR3 is CAWSVGTSGPVETQYF. CDR3 nucleotide sequence: TGTGCCTGGAGTGTTGGGACTAGCGGACCTGTGGAGACCCAGTACTTC. Drawing the rest from reference TRBV30 and TRBJ2-5, the complete variable domain is SQTIHQWPATLVQPVGSPLSLECTVEGTSNPNLYWYRQAAGRGLQLLFYSVGIGQISSEVPQNLSASRPQDRQFILSSKKLLLSDSGFYLCAWSVGTSGPVETQYFGPGTRLLVL.

This chain links TRBV5-1 with TRBJ2-3; D gene uncertain. The germline V and J ends were trimmed by 2 bases and 0 bases, with 7 bases remaining between them. There are 14 residues in the CDR3. Per germline, CDR1 SGHRS and CDR2 YFSETQ. This CDR3 is CASSLRSSTDTQYF. The DNA for the CDR3 is TGCGCCAGCAGCTTACGGTCTAGCACAGATACGCAGTATTTT.

V usage is TRBV30 and J usage is TRBJ2-1; 10 bases match TRBD2. Germline CDR1 and CDR2: GTSNPN and SVGIG (reference sequence). There are 15 residues in the CDR3. Trimming cost V 4 bases and J 0 bases; bases outside gene matches: 3. The CDR3 sequence is CAWNLAGASYNEQFF. The DNA of the CDR3 is TGTGCCTGGAACCTAGCGGGGGCCTCCTACAATGAGCAGTTCTTC.

The chain couples TRBV28 to TRBJ2-5; TRBD1 aligns across 9 bases. CDR3 size: 15 residues. Trimming took 3 bases from V and 3 from J; bases not matched to a gene: 5. Per germline, CDR1 MDHEN and CDR2 SYDVKM. The CDR3 DNA reads as TGTGCCAGCAGTTTGCTGGGACAGGGAAAAGAGACCCAGTACTTC. The encoded protein is CASSLLGQGKETQYF.

The J gene is TRBJ2-7, the V gene TRBV9, with TRBD1 as a possible D gene (6 bases). This CDR3 has 15 residues. V gave up 0 bases and J gave up 4 bases, with 14 bases separating them. CDR1 and CDR2 from the germline V gene are SGDLS and YYNGEE. CDR3 nucleotide sequence: TGTGCCAGCAGCGTAGGAGGGGGTGAGGGGTACGAGCAGTACTTC. Protein sequence: CASSVGGGEGYEQYF.

The rearrangement links TRBV11-1 to TRBJ2-3, with D perhaps TRBD1 (6 bases). The CDR3 is 14 residues long. Trimming took 3 bases from V and 3 from J, leaving 10 bases between them. The germline CDR1 and CDR2 sequences are SGHAT and FQDESV (reference sequence). The CDR3 loop is CASSFNRVTDTQYF. The CDR3 nucleotides are TGTGCCAGCAGCTTTAACAGGGTGACAGATACGCAGTATTTT. The whole variable domain, filled in from reference TRBV11-1 and TRBJ2-3, reads EAEVAQSPRYKITEKSQAVAFWCDPISGHATLYWYRQILGQGPELLVQFQDESVVDDSQLPKDRFSAERLKGVDSTLKIQPAELGDSAMYLCASSFNRVTDTQYFGPGTRLTVL.

CDR3 amino acids: CASRYSYNEQFF. The CDR3 coding sequence is TGCGCCAGCAGATACTCCTACAATGAGCAGTTCTTC. The V call is TRBV5-1, the J call TRBJ2-1; no reliable D call. Trimming left V 5 bases short and J 0 bases short, with 3 bases between. The germline gives CDR1 SGHRS, CDR2 YFSETQ. This CDR3 contains 12 residues.

The chain employs TRBV5-1 and TRBJ2-3; possibly TRBD1 for D (6 bases). The CDR3 loop spans 15 amino acids. Germline CDR1 reads SGHRS; CDR2 reads YFSETQ. V lost 0 bases to trimming and J lost 0 bases, with 8 bases between them. The CDR3 sequence is CASSLGTASTDTQYF. CDR3 coding DNA: TGCGCCAGCAGCTTGGGGACAGCTAGCACAGATACGCAGTATTTT.

The rearrangement links TRBV25-1 to TRBJ2-7; no firm D call. CDR1 is MGHDK and CDR2 is SYGVNS in the germline V gene. The ends were cut back, 6 bases at V and 0 bases at J, with 6 bases in the middle. This CDR3 has 12 residues. In DNA form, the CDR3 reads TGTGCCAGCAGGCACAGCTCCTACGAGCAGTACTTC. It encodes CASRHSSYEQYF.

About this clone itself: A read error may produce the germline difference seen at one junction end. The chain carries TRBV9 and TRBJ1-2; D perhaps matches TRBD1 (6 bases). The CDR3 runs 15 residues. Germline V gene lookup returns CDR1 SGDLS and CDR2 YYNGEE. The CDR3 here is CASSSWTDPNYGYPF. The CDR3 nucleotides are TGTGCCAGCAGCTCATGGACAGATCCCAACTATGGCTACCCCTTC.

The V gene is TRBV29-1, the J gene TRBJ1-1; 8 bases are shared with TRBD1. This CDR3 spans 15 amino acids. With 3 bases clipped from V and 5 bases from J, the junction kept 11 bases outside the gene matches. Germline V gene lookup returns CDR1 SQVTM and CDR2 ANQGSEA. This CDR3 reads CSVDPGTGGWTEAFF. The CDR3 DNA follows: TGCAGCGTTGACCCCGGGACAGGCGGATGGACTGAAGCTTTCTTT.

This clone has just one count. The chain carries TRBV19 and TRBJ2-2; 10 bases align to TRBD1. V shed 5 bases and J 5 bases; nucleotides not matched to a gene: 5. Germline V gene sequence: CDR1 LNHDA, CDR2 SQIVND (reference sequence). The CDR3 has 15 residues. The CDR3 here is CASSWGTGVTGELFF. The CDR3 DNA reads TGTGCCAGTAGTTGGGGGACAGGGGTGACCGGGGAGCTGTTTTTT.

The chain has TRBV7-8 and TRBJ2-1, with 7 bases aligning to TRBD2. From germline, CDR1 is SGHVS and CDR2 FQNEAQ. The J segment lost 4 bases and the V segment lost 4 bases, leaving 4 bases of the junction unmatched. This CDR3 region has 14 residues. The CDR3 loop is CASSSDGRYNEQFF. CDR3 nucleotides: TGTGCCAGCAGCTCGGACGGGAGGTACAATGAGCAGTTCTTC.

This chain joins TRBV5-6 and TRBJ2-5, with D tentatively TRBD2 (6 bases). Trimming cost V 2 bases and J 2 bases, with 16 bases left between them. This CDR3 has 16 amino acids. Germline loops: CDR1 SGHDT, CDR2 YYEEEE. CDR3 residues: CASSLGEANNQETQYF. In nucleotides, the CDR3 is TGTGCCAGCAGCTTAGGGGAGGCGAACAATCAAGAGACCCAGTACTTC.